A selection of T cell receptor beta chains follows, all from one sample in a study of shared clonotypes between healthy human individuals. The assay was immunoSEQ multiplex PCR, and TCRdb's table has in-frame clones only and misses some. The table lists approximately 810,000 clones, around 92% of them singletons. Sequencing used naive CD8+ T cells sorted from blood. These receptors originate from a man under 40 in good health. The conserved cysteine and the conserved F or W are not part of the CDR3 here. The D gene is left open where the match is weak.

CDR3aa,d_gene,j_gene,v_gene
ASSYGTSGSSYNEQF,TRBD2,TRBJ2-1,TRBV7-2
ASSLEGTIAETQY,NA,TRBJ2-5,TRBV5-1
ATSPTGTYNEQF,NA,TRBJ2-1,TRBV15
ATSRDHETGYPNTEAF,TRBD1,TRBJ1-1,TRBV15
ASSLIGDTEAF,NA,TRBJ1-1,TRBV27
ASSQRDREQPNYGYT,TRBD1,TRBJ1-2,TRBV19
ASSLAGQMGENGYEQY,TRBD1,TRBJ2-7,TRBV11-2
ASSLEGGTEAF,NA,TRBJ1-1,TRBV5-4
ASSLGMNEQF,NA,TRBJ2-1,TRBV11-2
ASSSGKGGSYEQY,NA,TRBJ2-7,TRBV4-2
ASSRGQEEEKLF,TRBD1,TRBJ1-4,TRBV5-1
ASSFNLRLTYTDTQY,NA,TRBJ2-3,TRBV7-9
ASSELGSGNTIY,NA,TRBJ1-3,TRBV10-1
ASSPLAGPYEQY,NA,TRBJ2-7,TRBV18
ATATWNGGTDEQY,NA,TRBJ2-7,TRBV19
SVEDLPSGSVNEQF,TRBD2,TRBJ2-1,TRBV29-1
ASSLAQGTYNEQF,NA,TRBJ2-1,TRBV5-1
ASSLGTSGSRYEQY,TRBD2,TRBJ2-7,TRBV27
ASSGSFLSGNTIY,NA,TRBJ1-3,TRBV19
ASSRDRGYNEQF,TRBD1,TRBJ2-1,TRBV5-5
ASSLDHKNGEQF,NA,TRBJ2-1,TRBV11-2
ASSLESDALGTGELF,NA,TRBJ2-2,TRBV11-2
ASSLVRGSNEKLF,NA,TRBJ1-4,TRBV7-9